This T cell receptor beta chain was recovered during a study of neurological immune-mediated disorders (dated by TCRdb to the late 2010s). As for the study more broadly: The study compared peripheral blood TCR-beta repertoires of HTLV-I-associated myelopathy (HAM/TSP) patients, multiple sclerosis patients and healthy controls using UMI-based sequencing. The 95 to 120 TCR-beta libraries included longitudinal samples, technical triplicates and paired sorted CD4+ and CD8+ T-cell subsets alongside PBMC samples. The cohort comprised about 70 subjects: roughly 15 HAM/TSP patients, approximately 34 multiple sclerosis patients and 20 or so healthy controls.

cDNA synthesis used template-switch 5'RACE with a primer carrying a 10-nucleotide random unique molecular identifier tagging each TCR transcript. Over 180 million TCR-beta sequences, covering 15-18 subjects, were produced in each sequencing run. The RNeasy kit was used for extraction of total RNA. The KAPA Real-time Library Amplification kit was used to amplify TCR-beta VDJ regions with primers targeting the TCR constant region and the 5'RACE anchor. Sample indexes and Illumina adaptors were added in a first PCR, and a second PCR then increased library yield. After purification with Ampure beads, the TCR product of roughly 650 bp was size-selected on a 2% E-gel SizeSelection system. Before pooling, library quality was checked on a Bioanalyzer, concentration was measured with Qubit, and libraries were quantified with the Kapa Library Quantification kit. An Illumina HiSeq 2500 sequenced the libraries paired-end 2 x 150 bp. To increase sequence diversity, roughly 24-32% phiX was spiked into each library pool. The authors processed their data as follows. The UMI-based MiGEC pipeline processed quality-filtered reads and removed over 85% of raw TCR sequences during error correction. VDJ genes were aligned to IMGT germline references, and clonotypes were defined by unique CDR3 amino acid sequence plus V-J genes. VDJtools evaluated clonal expansion, Shannon diversity and CDR3 relatedness (CalcPairwiseDistances, ClusterSamples); CLCbio workbench built phylogenetic trees. Expanded clones were defined as having at least 8 unique UMIs, based on coefficient-of-variation modelling across technical triplicates. The raw public data were reprocessed by TCRdb itself: fastp quality trimming at Q25, MiXCR clonotype calling, in-frame beta chains only. Every CDR3 protein is listed once, alongside the most common genes and DNA of its rows. The V and J calls were not made by the authors but by TCRdb's processing. This sample lists more than 13,000 distinct CDR3 sequences; less than 7.5% were detected once. The ten largest clonotypes hold less than 25% of the sample.

This clonotype was recorded at least ten times. Its antigen remains undetermined. Base qualities are not provided; no much larger clone lies one nucleotide away. Healthy controls were blood bank volunteers in Maryland, USA. For sorted-subset TCR libraries, approximately 910,000 sorted CD4+ or CD8+ T cells were used. PBMCs were separated from peripheral blood using Ficoll-Hypaque density gradient centrifugation and then cryopreserved in liquid nitrogen. Paired sorted CD4+ and CD8+ subsets came from healthy controls, HAM/TSP patients and MS patients. The study at large found these results: TCR clonal expansion was highest in HAM/TSP patients and lowest in MS patients, with MS patients falling below even healthy controls. Expanded clones from different subjects shared no identical CDR3 amino acid sequences, which suggests that TCR-beta repertoires were private in all groups.

The CDR3 measures 15 amino acids from cysteine to phenylalanine. The only DNA kept is the CDR3, 45 bases in frame from the first base. The germline V gene supplies CDR1 SQVTM and CDR2 ANQGSEA. V is cut back by 4 bases and J by 2 bases, with 3 bases in the junction unmatched. The sample consisted of CD8+ T cells from blood. The TCR comes from a woman in her 40s in good health. The rearrangement joined TRBV29-1 to TRBJ2-7; the junction holds 15 bases that match TRBD2. The DNA sequence is TGCAGCGTTGTGGGGACTAGCGGGAGGACCTACGAGCAGTACTTC. It specifies CSVVGTSGRTYEQYF.